The next 8 T cell receptor beta chains were all read from a single sample in a study of blood T cells in healthy people across ages. With a J-beta primer mix and a sample-barcoded 5' primer, a second PCR ran roughly 6 to 12 cycles. From the 5' RACE reads, TCRdb called clonotypes with MiXCR, one entry per CDR3 protein. The sample includes more than 900,000 distinct CDR3 sequences, roughly 24% seen only once; the top ten take around 0.75%. In addition, the sample was reused for a study of T cells of mothers and their children.

The specimen sequenced was blood. The receptors originated from a girl aged 2 to 10 in good health.

This clonotype was picked up a small number of times. V usage is TRBV5-5 and J usage is TRBJ2-1, with D possibly being TRBD2 (5 bases). The CDR3 covers 15 residues. The V end lost 0 bases, the J end lost 6 bases, and 13 bases lay between the germline ends. Germline CDR1 reads SGHKS; CDR2 reads YYEKEE (reference sequence). CDR3 bases: TGTGCCAGCAGCTTGGTTCCCGGGGTGGGCAATGAGCAGTTCTTC. Amino acid sequence: CASSLVPGVGNEQFF.

J is TRBJ2-5 and V is TRBV25-1; D tentatively fits TRBD1 or TRBD2 (5 bases each). The DNA end is a closer match to TRBJ2-7, so the J assignment may be wrong. Germline V gene data show CDR1 as MGHDK and CDR2 as SYGVNS. There are 13 residues in the CDR3. CDR3 residues: CASSEGEIYEQYF. The DNA of the CDR3 is TGTGCCAGCAGTGAGGGGGAAATCTACGAGCAGTACTTC.

A few counts support this clonotype. CDR3 nucleotide sequence: TGCAGCTCAGATAGCGGGGGGAACCAAGAGACCCAGTACTTC. Translated, it gives CSSDSGGNQETQYF. The chain employs TRBV29-1 and TRBJ2-5; 10 bases are a match to TRBD2. The CDR3 sequence is 14 residues long. Trimming cost V 8 bases and J 0 bases; bases outside gene matches: 6. The germline V gene has CDR1 SQVTM and CDR2 ANQGSEA.

This clonotype was seen only a few times. The gene calls are TRBV5-1 and TRBJ2-5; the D is unclear. CDR3 length equals 14 residues. The germline V gene encodes CDR1 SGHRS and CDR2 YFSETQ. With 4 bases removed from V and 4 bases from J, the gap between germline ends came to 14 bases. This CDR3 is CASSMYSRPETQYF. The CDR3 DNA is TGCGCCAGCAGCATGTACAGTCGGCCAGAGACCCAGTACTTC. Full variable domain (missing parts from reference TRBV5-1 and TRBJ2-5): KAGVTQTPRYLIKTRGQQVTLSCSPISGHRSVSWYQQTPGQGLQFLFEYFSETQRNKGNFPGRFSGRQFSNSRSEMNVSTLELGDSALYLCASSMYSRPETQYFGPGTRLLVL.

This clonotype occurred a few times. V and J are TRBV5-6 and TRBJ2-2, with D possibly TRBD1 on 5 matching bases. The CDR3 is made up of 16 amino acids. Germline V gives CDR1 SGHDT, CDR2 YYEEEE. The V and J ends lost 0 bases and 2 bases respectively, with 11 bases between them. The CDR3 coding sequence is TGTGCCAGCAGCTTGGTCGGACACACCAACACCGGGGAGCTGTTTTTT. Translating gives CASSLVGHTNTGELFF.

The CDR3 region has the DNA TGTGCCAGCAGTTACCGTGTAGATCTTAAGGATGCTTTCTTT. This encodes CASSYRVDLKDAFF. The chain recombines TRBV6-5 with TRBJ1-1; D is uncertain. Germline values: CDR1 MNHEY, CDR2 SVGAGI. With 2 bases removed from V and 11 bases from J, the gap between germline ends came to 18 bases. CDR3 size: 14 residues.

This chain joins TRBV5-1 and TRBJ2-3, with D perhaps matching TRBD2 (6 bases). Trimming shortened V by 4 bases and J by 2 bases, and 11 bases separated the two germline ends. The CDR3 length is 14 residues. Germline loops: CDR1 SGHRS, CDR2 YFSETQ. CDR3 sequence: CASSTGGNTDTQYF. CDR3 nucleotides: TGCGCCAGCAGCACCGGGGGTAACACAGATACGCAGTATTTT.

This clonotype turned up a few times. J is TRBJ2-1 and V is TRBV29-1; D is ambiguous. V was pared by 3 bases and J by 10 bases, with 16 bases between. CDR1 and CDR2 from the germline V gene are SQVTM and ANQGSEA. The CDR3 is made up of 13 amino acids. The CDR3 DNA sequence: TGCAGCGTTGATGGTTTAGAATTGGGGGAGCAGTTCTTC. This sequence encodes CSVDGLELGEQFF.